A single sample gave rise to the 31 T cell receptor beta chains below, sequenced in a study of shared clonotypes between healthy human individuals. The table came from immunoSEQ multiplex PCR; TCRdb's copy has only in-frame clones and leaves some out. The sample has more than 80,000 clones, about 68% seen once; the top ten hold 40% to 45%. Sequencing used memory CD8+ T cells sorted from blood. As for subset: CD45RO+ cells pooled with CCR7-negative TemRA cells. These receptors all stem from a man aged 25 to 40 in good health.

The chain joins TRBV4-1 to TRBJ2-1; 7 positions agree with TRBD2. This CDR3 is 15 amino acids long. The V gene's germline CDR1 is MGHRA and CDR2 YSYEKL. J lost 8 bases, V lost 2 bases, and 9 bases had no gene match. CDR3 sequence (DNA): TGCGCCAGCAGCCAACCCGGCGGGAGCTCCCATGAGCAGTTCTTC. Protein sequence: CASSQPGGSSHEQFF.

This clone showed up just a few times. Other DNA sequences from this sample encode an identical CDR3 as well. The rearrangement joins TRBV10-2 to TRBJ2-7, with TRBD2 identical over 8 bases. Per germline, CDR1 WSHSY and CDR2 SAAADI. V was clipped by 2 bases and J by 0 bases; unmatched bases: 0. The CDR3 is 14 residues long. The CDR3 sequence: CASSESGSSYEQYF. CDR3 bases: TGCGCCAGCAGTGAGAGCGGGAGCTCCTACGAGCAGTACTTC.

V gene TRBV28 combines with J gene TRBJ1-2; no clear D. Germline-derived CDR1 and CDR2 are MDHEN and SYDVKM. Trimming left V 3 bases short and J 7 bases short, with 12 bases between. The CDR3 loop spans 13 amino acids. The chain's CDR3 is CASSFRSTPGYTF. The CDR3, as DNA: TGTGCCAGCAGTTTCCGGTCGACACCTGGCTACACCTTC.

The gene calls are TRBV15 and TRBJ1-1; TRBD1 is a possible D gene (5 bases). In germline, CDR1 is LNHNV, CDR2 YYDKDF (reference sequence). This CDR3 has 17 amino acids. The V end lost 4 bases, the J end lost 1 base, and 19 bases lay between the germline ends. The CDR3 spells CATSTPGTGYRNTEAFF. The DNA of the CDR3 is TGTGCCACCAGCACCCCTGGGACCGGGTATAGGAACACTGAAGCTTTCTTT.

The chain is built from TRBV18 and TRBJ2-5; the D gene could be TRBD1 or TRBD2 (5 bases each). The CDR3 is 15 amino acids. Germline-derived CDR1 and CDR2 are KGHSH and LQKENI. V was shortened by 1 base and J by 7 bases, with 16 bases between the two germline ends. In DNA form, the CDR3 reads TGTGCCAGCTCACCACAAACCGGACGGGACGCGACCCAGTACTTC. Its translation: CASSPQTGRDATQYF.

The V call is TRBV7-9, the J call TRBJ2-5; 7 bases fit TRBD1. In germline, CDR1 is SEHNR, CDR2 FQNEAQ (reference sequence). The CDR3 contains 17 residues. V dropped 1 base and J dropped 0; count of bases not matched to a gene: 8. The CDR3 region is CASSLVGTGVYQETQYF. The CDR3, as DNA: TGTGCCAGCAGCTTAGTCGGAACAGGGGTTTACCAAGAGACCCAGTACTTC.

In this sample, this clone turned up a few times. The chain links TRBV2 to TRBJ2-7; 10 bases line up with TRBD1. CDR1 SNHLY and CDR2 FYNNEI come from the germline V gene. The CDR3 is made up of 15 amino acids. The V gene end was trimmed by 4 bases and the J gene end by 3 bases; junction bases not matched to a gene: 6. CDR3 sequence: CASSGTGGLFYEQYF. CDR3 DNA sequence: TGTGCCAGCAGTGGGACAGGGGGATTATTCTACGAGCAGTACTTC.

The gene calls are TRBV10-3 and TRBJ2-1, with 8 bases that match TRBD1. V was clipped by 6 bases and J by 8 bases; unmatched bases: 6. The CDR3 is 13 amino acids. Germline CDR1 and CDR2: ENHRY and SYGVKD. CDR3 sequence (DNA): TGTGCCATCAGACTGACAGGGGTTGATGAGCAGTTCTTC. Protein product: CAIRLTGVDEQFF.

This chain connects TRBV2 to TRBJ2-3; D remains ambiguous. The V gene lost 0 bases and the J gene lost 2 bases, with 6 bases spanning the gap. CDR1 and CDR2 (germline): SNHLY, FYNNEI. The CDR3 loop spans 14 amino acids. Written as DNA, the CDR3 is TGTGCCAGCAGTGAAGCGGATTTCACAGATACGCAGTATTTT. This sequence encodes CASSEADFTDTQYF.

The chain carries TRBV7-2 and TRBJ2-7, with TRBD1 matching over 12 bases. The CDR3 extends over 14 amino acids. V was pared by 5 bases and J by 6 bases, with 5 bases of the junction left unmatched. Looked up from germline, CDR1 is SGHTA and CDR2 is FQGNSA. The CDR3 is CASSGRDRGREQYF. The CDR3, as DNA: TGTGCCAGCAGCGGCCGGGACAGGGGGCGCGAGCAGTACTTC.

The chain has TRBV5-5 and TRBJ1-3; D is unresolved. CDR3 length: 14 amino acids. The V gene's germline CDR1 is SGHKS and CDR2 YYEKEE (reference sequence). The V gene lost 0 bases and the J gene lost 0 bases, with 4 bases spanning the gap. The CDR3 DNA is TGTGCCAGCAGCTTGGAATACTCTGGAAACACCATATATTTT. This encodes CASSLEYSGNTIYF.

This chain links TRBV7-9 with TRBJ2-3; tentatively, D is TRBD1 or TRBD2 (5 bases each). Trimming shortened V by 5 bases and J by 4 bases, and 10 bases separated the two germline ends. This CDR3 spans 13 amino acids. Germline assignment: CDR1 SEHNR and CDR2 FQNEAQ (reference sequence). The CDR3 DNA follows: TGTGCCAGCAGCACCCGGGGCCCAGATACGCAGTATTTT. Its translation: CASSTRGPDTQYF.

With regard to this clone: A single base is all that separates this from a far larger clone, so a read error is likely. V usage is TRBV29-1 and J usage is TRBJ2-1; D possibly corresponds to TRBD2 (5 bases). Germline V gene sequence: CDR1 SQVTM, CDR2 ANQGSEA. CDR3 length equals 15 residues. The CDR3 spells CSVHGLPSSYNGQFF. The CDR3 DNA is TGCAGCGTGCATGGACTGCCGAGCTCCTACAATGGGCAGTTCTTC.

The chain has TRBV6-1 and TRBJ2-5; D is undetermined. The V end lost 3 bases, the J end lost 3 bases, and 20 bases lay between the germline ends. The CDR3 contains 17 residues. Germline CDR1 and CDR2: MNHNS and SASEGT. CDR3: CASSDDDYALTKETQYF. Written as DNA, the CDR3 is TGTGCCAGCAGTGATGACGATTACGCACTTACTAAAGAGACCCAGTACTTC.

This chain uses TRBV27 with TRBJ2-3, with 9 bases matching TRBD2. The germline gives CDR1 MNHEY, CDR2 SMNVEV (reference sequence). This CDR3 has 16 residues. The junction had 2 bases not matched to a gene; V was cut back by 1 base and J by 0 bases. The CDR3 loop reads CASSLLAGASTDTQYF. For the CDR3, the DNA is TGTGCCAGCAGTTTATTAGCGGGAGCTAGCACAGATACGCAGTATTTT.

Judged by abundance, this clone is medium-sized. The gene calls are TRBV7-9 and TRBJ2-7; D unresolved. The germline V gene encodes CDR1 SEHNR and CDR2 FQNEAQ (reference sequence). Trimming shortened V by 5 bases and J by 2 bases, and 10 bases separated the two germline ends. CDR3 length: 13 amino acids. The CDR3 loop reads CASSHSETYEQYF. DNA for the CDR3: TGTGCCAGCAGCCACTCGGAAACCTACGAGCAGTACTTC.

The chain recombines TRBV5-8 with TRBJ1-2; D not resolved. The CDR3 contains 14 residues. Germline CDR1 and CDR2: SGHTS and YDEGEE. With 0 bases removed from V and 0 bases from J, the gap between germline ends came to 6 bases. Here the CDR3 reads CASSLEDPNYGYTF. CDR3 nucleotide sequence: TGTGCCAGCAGCTTGGAGGACCCTAACTATGGCTACACCTTC.

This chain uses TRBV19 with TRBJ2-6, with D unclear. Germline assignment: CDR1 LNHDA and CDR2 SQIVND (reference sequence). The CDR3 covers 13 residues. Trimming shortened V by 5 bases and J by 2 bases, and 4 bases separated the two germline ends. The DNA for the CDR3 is TGTGCCAGTAGTCCTCCTGGGGCCAACGTCCTGACTTTC. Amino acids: CASSPPGANVLTF. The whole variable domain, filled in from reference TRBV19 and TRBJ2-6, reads DGGITQSPKYLFRKEGQNVTLSCEQNLNHDAMYWYRQDPGQGLRLIYYSQIVNDFQKGDIAEGYSVSREKKESFPLTVTSAQKNPTAFYLCASSPPGANVLTFGAGSRLTVL.

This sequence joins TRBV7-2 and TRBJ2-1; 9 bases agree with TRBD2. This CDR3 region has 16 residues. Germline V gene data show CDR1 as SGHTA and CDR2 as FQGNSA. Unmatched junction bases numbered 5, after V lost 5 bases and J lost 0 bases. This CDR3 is CASSKNSGSSYNEQFF. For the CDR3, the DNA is TGTGCCAGCAGCAAGAATAGCGGGAGCTCCTACAATGAGCAGTTCTTC.

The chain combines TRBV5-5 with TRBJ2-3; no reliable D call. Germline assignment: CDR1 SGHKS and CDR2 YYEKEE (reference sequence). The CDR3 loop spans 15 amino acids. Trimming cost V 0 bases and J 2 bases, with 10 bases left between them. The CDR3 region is CASSLGQQLTDTQYF. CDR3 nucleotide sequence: TGTGCCAGCAGCTTGGGCCAGCAACTCACAGATACGCAGTATTTT.

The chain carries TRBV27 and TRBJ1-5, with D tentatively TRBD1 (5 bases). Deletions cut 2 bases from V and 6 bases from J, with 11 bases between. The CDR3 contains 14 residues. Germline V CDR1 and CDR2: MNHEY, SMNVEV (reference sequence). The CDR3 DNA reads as TGTGCCAGCAGTTTACAGGGAATAGGTCAGCCCCAGCATTTT. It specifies CASSLQGIGQPQHF.

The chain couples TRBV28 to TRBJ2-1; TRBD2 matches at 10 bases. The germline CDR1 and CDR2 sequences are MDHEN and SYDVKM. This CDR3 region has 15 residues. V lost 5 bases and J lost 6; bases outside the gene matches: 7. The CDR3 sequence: CASSILAGALNEQFF. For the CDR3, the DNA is TGTGCCAGCAGTATCCTAGCGGGGGCCCTCAATGAGCAGTTCTTC.

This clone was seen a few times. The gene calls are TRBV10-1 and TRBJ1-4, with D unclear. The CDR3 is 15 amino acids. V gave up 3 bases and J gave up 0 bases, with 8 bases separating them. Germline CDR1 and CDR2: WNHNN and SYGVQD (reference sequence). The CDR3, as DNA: TGCGCCAGCAGTGAAGGGATTTCAACTAATGAAAAACTGTTTTTT. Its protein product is CASSEGISTNEKLFF.

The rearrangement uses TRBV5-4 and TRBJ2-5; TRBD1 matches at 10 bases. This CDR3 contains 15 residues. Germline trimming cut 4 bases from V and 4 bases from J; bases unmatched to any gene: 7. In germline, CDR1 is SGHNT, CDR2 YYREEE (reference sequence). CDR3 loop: CASSGGQGRRETQYF. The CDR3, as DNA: TGTGCCAGCAGCGGGGGACAGGGGAGGCGAGAGACCCAGTACTTC. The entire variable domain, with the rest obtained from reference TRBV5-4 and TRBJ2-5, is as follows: ETGVTQSPTHLIKTRGQQVTLRCSSQSGHNTVSWYQQALGQGPQFIFQYYREEENGRGNFPPRFSGLQFPNYSSELNVNALELDDSALYLCASSGGQGRRETQYFGPGTRLLVL.

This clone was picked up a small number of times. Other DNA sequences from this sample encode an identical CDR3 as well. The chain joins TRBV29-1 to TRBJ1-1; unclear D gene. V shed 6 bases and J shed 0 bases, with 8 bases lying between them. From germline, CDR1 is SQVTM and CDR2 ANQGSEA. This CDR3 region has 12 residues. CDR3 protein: CSVRPMNTEAFF. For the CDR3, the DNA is TGCAGCGTCCGCCCGATGAACACTGAAGCTTTCTTT.

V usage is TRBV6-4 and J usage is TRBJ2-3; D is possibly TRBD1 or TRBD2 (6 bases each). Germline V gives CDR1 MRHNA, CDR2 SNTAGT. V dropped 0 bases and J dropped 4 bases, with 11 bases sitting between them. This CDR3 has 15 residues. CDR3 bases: TGTGCCAGCAGTGACTCGAAGGGGGGCCCAGATACGCAGTATTTT. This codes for CASSDSKGGPDTQYF.

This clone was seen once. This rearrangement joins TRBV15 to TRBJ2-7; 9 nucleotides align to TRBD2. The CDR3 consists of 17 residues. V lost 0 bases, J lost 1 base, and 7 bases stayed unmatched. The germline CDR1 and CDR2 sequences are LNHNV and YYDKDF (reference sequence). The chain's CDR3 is CATSRDSPLAGSYEQYF. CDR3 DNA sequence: TGTGCCACCAGCAGAGATTCCCCGCTAGCGGGATCCTACGAGCAGTACTTC. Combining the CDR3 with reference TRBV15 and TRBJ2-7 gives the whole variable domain DAMVIQNPRYQVTQFGKPVTLSCSQTLNHNVMYWYQQKSSQAPKLLFHYYDKDFNNEADTPDNFQSRRPNTSFCFLDIRSPGLGDTAMYLCATSRDSPLAGSYEQYFGPGTRLTVT.

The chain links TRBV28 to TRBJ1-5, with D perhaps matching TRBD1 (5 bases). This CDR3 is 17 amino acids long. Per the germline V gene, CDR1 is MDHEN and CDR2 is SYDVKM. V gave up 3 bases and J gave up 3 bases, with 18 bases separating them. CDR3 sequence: CASSFLVRRTLNQPQHF. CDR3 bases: TGTGCCAGCAGTTTTCTAGTCAGGAGGACACTCAATCAGCCCCAGCATTTT.

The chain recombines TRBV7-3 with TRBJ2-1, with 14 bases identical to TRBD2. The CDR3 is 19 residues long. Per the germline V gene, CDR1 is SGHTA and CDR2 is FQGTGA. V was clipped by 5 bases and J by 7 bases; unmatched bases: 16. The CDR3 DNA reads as TGTGCCAGCAGCCCCCTCGGGGTAAGGGGACTAGCGGGAGTTAATGAGCAGTTCTTC. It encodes CASSPLGVRGLAGVNEQFF. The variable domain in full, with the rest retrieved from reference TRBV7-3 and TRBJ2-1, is GAGVSQTPSNKVTEKGKYVELRCDPISGHTALYWYRQSLGQGPEFLIYFQGTGAADDSGLPNDRFFAVRPEGSVSTLKIQRTERGDSAVYLCASSPLGVRGLAGVNEQFFGPGTRLTVL.

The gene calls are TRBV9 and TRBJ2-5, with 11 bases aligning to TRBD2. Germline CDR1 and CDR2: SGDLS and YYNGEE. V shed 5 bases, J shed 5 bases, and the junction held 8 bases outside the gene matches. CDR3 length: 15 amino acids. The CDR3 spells CASSIAGGPEETQYF. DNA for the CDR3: TGTGCCAGCAGTATAGCGGGAGGGCCGGAGGAGACCCAGTACTTC.

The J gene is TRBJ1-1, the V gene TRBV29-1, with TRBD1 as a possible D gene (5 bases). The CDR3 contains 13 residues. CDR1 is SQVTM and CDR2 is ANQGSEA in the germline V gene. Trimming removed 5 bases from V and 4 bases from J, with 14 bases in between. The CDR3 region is CSVYGGWGTEAFF. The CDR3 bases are TGCAGCGTTTATGGGGGTTGGGGCACTGAAGCTTTCTTT.